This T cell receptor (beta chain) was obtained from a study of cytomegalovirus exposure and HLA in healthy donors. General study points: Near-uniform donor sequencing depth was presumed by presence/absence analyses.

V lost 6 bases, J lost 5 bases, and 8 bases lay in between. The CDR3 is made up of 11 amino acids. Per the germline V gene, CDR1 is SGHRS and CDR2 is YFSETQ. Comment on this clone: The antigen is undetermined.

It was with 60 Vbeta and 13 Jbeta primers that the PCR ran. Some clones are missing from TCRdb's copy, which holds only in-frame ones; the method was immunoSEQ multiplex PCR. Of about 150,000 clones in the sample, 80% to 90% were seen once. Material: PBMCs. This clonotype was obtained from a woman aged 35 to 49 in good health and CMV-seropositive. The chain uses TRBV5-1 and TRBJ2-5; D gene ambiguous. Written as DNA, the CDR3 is TGCGCCAGCACGACTGGCGAGACCCAGTACTTC. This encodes CASTTGETQYF.